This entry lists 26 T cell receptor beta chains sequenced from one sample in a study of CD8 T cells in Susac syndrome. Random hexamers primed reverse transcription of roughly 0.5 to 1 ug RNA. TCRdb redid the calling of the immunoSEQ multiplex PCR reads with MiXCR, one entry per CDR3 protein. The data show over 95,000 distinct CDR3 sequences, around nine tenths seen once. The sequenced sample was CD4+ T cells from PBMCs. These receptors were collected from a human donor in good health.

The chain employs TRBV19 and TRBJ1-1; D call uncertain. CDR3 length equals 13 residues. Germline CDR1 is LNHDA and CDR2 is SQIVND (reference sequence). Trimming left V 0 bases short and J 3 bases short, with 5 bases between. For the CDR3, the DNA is TGTGCCAGTAGTATAGACAAAGACACTGAAGCTTTCTTT. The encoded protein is CASSIDKDTEAFF.

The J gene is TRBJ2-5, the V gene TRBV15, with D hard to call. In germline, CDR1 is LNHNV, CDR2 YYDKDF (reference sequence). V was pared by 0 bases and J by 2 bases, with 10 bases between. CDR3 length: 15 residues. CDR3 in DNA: TGTGCCACCAGCAGAGATCGAATCCCACAAGAGACCCAGTACTTC. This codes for CATSRDRIPQETQYF.

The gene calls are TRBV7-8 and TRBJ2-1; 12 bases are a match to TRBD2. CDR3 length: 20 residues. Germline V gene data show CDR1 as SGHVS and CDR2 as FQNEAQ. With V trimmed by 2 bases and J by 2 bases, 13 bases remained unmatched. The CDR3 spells CASSLLASGGAFPPYNEQFF. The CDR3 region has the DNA TGTGCCAGCAGCTTATTGGCTAGCGGGGGGGCGTTCCCTCCCTACAATGAGCAGTTCTTC.

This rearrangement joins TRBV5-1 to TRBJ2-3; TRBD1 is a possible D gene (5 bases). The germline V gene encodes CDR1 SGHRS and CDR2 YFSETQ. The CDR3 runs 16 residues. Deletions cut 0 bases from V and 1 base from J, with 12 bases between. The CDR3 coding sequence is TGCGCCAGCAGCTTGGAAAGGGGTCGAGGCACAGATACGCAGTATTTT. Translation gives CASSLERGRGTDTQYF.

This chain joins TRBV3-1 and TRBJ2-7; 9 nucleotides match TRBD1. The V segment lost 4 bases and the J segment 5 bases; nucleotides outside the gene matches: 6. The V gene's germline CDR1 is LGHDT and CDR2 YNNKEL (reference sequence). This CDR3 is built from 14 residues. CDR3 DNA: TGTGCCAGCAGCCCGGACAGGGGAAGCGACGAGCAGTACTTC. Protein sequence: CASSPDRGSDEQYF.

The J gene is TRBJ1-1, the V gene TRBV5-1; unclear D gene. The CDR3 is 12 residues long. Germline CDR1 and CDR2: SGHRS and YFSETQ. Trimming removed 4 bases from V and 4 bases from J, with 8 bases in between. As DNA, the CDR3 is TGCGCCAGCAGCCTGGAGAGCACTGAAGCTTTCTTT. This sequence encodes CASSLESTEAFF.

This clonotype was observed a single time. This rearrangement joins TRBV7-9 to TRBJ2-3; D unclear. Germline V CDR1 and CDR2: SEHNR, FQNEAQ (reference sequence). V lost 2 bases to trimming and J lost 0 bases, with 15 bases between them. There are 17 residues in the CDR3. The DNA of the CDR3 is TGTGCCAGCAGCTTAACCTTAAGGACCGCTAGCACAGATACGCAGTATTTT. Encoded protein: CASSLTLRTASTDTQYF.

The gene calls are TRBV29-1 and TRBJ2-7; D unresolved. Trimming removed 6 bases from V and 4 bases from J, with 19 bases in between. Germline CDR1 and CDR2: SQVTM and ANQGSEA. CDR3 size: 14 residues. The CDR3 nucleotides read TGCAGCGTCCTGGCTCGCGTCGATTCGTACGAGCAGTACTTC. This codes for CSVLARVDSYEQYF.

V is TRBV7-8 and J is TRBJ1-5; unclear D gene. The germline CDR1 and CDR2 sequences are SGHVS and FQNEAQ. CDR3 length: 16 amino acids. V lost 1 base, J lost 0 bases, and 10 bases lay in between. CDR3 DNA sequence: TGTGCCAGCAGCTTAGGGTCAGGTCATAGCAATCAGCCCCAGCATTTT. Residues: CASSLGSGHSNQPQHF.

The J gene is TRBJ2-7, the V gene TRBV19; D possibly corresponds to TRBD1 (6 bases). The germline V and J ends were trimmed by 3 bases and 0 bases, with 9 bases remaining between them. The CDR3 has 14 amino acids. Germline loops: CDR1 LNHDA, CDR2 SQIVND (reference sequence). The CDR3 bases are TGTGCCAGTAGTATCAGACAGGACTCCTACGAGCAGTACTTC. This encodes CASSIRQDSYEQYF.

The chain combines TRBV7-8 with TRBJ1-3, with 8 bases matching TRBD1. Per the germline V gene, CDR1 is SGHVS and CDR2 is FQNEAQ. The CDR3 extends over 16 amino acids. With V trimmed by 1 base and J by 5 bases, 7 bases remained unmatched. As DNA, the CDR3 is TGTGCCAGCAGCTTAGATCCCGGACAGGGAAGAAACACCATATATTTT. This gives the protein CASSLDPGQGRNTIYF. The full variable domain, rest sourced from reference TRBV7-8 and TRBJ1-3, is GAGVSQSPRYKVAKRGQDVALRCDPISGHVSLFWYQQALGQGPEFLTYFQNEAQLDKSGLPSDRFFAERPEGSVSTLKIQRTQQEDSAVYLCASSLDPGQGRNTIYFGEGSWLTVV.

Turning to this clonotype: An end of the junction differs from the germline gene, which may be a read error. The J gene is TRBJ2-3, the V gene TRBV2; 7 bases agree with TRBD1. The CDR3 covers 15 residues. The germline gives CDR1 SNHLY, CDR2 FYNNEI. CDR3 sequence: CASREDRAGTDTQYF. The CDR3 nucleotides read TGTGCCAGCAGGGAAGACAGGGCCGGCACAGATACGCAGTATTTT.

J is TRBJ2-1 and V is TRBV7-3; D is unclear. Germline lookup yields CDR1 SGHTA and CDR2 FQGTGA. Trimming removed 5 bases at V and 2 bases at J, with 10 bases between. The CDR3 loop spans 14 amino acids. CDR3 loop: CASSQDGPYNEQFF. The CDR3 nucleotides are TGTGCCAGCAGCCAAGACGGGCCCTACAATGAGCAGTTCTTC.

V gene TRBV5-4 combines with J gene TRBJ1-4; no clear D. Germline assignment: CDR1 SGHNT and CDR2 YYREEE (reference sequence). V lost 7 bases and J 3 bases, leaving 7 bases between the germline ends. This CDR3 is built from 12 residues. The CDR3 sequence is CASQAANEKLFF. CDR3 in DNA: TGTGCCAGCCAAGCGGCTAATGAAAAACTGTTTTTT.

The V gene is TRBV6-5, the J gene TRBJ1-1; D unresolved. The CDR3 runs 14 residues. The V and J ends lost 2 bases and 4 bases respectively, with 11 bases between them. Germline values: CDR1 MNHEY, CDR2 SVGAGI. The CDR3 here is CASSYSTPGTEAFF. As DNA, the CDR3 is TGTGCCAGCAGTTACAGTACACCGGGCACTGAAGCTTTCTTT.

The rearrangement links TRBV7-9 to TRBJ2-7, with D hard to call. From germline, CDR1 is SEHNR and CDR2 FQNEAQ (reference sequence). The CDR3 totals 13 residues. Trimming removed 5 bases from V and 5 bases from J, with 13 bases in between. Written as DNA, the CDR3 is TGTGCCAGCAGCGACCCCTCGACGGACGAGCAGTACTTC. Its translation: CASSDPSTDEQYF.

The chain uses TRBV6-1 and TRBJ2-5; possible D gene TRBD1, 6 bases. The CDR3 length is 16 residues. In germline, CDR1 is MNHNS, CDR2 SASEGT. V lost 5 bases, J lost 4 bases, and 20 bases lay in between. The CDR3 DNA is TGTGCCAGCAGTCTCCTCCAGGGGCGAAATATAGAGACCCAGTACTTC. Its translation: CASSLLQGRNIETQYF.

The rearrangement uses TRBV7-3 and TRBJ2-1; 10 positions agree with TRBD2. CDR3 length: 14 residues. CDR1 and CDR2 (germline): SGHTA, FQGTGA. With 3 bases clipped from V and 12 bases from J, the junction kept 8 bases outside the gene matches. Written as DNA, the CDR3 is TGTGCCAGCAGCTTGAGCGGGGGGGAGGGTGTGCAGTTCTTC. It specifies CASSLSGGEGVQFF.

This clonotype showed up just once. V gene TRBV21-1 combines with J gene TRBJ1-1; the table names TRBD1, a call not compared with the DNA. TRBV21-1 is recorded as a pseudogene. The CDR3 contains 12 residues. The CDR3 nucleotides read TGTGCCAGTAACAGGGTGGGCACTGAAGCTTTCTTT. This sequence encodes CASNRVGTEAFF.

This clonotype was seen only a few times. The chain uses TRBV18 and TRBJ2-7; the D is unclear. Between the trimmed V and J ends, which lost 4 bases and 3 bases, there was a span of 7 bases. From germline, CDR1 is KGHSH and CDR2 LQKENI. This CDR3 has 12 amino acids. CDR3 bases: TGTGCCAGCTCACGAACGGACTACGAGCAGTACTTC. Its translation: CASSRTDYEQYF.

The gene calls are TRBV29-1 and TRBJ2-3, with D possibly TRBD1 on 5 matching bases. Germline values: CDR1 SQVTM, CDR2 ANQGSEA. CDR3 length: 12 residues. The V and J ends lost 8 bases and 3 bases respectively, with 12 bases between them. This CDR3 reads CSTGRGTDTQYF. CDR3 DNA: TGCAGCACTGGAAGGGGTACAGATACGCAGTATTTT.

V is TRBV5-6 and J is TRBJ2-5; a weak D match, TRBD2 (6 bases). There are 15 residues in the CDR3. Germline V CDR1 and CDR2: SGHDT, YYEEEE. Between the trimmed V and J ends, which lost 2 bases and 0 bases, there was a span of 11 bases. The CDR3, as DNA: TGTGCCAGCAGCTTCTCTAGGGACTACCAAGAGACCCAGTACTTC. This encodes CASSFSRDYQETQYF.

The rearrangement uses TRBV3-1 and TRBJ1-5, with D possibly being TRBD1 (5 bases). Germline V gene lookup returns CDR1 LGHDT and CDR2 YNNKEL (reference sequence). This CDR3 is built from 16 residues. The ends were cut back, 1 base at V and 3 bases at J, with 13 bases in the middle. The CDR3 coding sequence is TGTGCCAGCAGCCAAGCCGGGGGGGTTGACAATCAGCCCCAGCATTTT. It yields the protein CASSQAGGVDNQPQHF.

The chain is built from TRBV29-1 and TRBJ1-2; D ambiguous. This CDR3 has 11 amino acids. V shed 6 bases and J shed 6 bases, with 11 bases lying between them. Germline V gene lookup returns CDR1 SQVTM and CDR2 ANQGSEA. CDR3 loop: CSVARGDGYTF. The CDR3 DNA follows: TGCAGCGTCGCCCGAGGAGATGGCTACACCTTC.

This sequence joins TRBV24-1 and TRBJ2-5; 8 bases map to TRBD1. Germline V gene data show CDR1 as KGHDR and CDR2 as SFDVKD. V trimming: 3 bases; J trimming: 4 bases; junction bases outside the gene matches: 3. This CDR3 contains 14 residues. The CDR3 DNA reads TGTGCCACCAGTGATACCGGACAGGGAGAGACCCAGTACTTC. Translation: CATSDTGQGETQYF.

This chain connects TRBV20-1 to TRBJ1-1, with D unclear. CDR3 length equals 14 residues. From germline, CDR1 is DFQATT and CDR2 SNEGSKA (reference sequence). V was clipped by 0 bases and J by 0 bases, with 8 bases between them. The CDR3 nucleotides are TGCAGTGCTAGAGAAACAGCTTTGAACACTGAAGCTTTCTTT. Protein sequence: CSARETALNTEAFF.